This T cell receptor beta chain came from a study of identical twins. The CDR3 totals 13 residues. Trimming removed 6 bases from V and 3 bases from J, with 11 bases in between. CDR1 SGHVS and CDR2 FQNEAQ come from the germline V gene. This clonotype appeared many times. Its specificity is unknown. A universal primer site was added by template switching, and unique molecular identifiers were carried by the cDNA. TCRdb passed the 5' RACE reads through MiXCR, listing each CDR3 protein once. The data show about 280,000 distinct CDR3 sequences, less than 9% seen once. Overall study findings and caveats: Modelling underestimated the level of out-of-frame TCR alpha sharing observed in monozygotic twins.

The sample also formed part of further work on yellow fever vaccine responses in identical twins. As reported in that work: Each twin's T cell response to the vaccine was reported to look partly convergent and partly personalized.

This sequence originates from a woman aged 18-29 years in good health. The specimen sequenced was memory (CD45RO+) T cells sorted from blood. The V and J genes are TRBV7-8 and TRBJ2-5; D might be TRBD2 (5 bases). CDR3 region: CASRLTREETQYF. CDR3 nucleotides: TGTGCCAGCAGGTTAACTAGAGAAGAGACCCAGTACTTC.